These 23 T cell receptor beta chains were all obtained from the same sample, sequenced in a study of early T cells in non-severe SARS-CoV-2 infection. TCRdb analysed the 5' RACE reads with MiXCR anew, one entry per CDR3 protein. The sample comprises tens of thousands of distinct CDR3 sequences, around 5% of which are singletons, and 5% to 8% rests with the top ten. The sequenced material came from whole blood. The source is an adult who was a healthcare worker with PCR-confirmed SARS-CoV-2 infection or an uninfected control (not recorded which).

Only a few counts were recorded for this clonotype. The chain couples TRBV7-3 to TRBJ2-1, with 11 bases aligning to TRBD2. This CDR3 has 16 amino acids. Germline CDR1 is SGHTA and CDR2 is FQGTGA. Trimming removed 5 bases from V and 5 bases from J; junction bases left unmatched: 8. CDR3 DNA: TGTGCCAGCAGCCGATCGGGGACTAGCGGCAACAATGAGCAGTTCTTC. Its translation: CASSRSGTSGNNEQFF. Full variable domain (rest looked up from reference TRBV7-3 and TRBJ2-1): GAGVSQTPSNKVTEKGKYVELRCDPISGHTALYWYRQSLGQGPEFLIYFQGTGAADDSGLPNDRFFAVRPEGSVSTLKIQRTERGDSAVYLCASSRSGTSGNNEQFFGPGTRLTVL.

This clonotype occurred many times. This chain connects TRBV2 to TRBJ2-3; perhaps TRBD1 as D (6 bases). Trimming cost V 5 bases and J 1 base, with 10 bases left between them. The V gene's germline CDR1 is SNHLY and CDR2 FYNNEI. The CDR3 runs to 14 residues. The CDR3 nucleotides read TGTGCCAGCAGTAACAGGGAACGCACAGATACGCAGTATTTT. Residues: CASSNRERTDTQYF.

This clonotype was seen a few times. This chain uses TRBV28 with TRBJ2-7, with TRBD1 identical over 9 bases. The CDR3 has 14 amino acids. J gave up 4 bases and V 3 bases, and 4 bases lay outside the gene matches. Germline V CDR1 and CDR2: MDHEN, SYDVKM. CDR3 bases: TGTGCCAGCAGTTTTGGACAGGGGAGTTACGAGCAGTACTTC. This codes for CASSFGQGSYEQYF.

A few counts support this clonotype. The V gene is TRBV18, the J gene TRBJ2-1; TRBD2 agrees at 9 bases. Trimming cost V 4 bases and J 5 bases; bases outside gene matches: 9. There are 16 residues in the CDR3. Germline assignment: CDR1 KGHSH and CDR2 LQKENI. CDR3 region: CASSLLAGGLDNEQFF. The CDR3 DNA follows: TGTGCCAGCTCACTCCTGGCGGGGGGGCTGGACAATGAGCAGTTCTTC. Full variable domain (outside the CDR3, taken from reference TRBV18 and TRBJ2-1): NAGVMQNPRHLVRRRGQEARLRCSPMKGHSHVYWYRQLPEEGLKFMVYLQKENIIDESGMPKERFSAEFPKEGPSILRIQQVVRGDSAAYFCASSLLAGGLDNEQFFGPGTRLTVL.

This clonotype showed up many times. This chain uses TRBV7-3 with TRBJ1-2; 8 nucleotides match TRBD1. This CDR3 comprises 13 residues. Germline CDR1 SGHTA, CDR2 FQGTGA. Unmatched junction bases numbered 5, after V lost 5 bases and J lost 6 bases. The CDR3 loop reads CASSAQTGDGYTF. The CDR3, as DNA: TGTGCCAGCAGCGCCCAGACAGGGGATGGCTACACCTTC.

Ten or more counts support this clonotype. Here the CDR3 reads CASSLRVNTGELFF. The DNA of the CDR3 is TGTGCCAGCAGCTTACGCGTGAACACCGGGGAGCTGTTTTTT. The chain uses TRBV7-3 and TRBJ2-2; D uncertain. V lost 2 bases to trimming and J lost 1 base, with 5 bases between them. The CDR3 covers 14 residues. CDR1 SGHTA and CDR2 FQGTGA come from the germline V gene.

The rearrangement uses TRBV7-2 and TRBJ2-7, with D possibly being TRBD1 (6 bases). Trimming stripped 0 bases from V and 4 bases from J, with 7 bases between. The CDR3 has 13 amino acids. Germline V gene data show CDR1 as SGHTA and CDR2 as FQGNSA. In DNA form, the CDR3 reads TGTGCCAGCAGCTTAGCACAGGGTTACGAGCAGTACTTC. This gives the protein CASSLAQGYEQYF.

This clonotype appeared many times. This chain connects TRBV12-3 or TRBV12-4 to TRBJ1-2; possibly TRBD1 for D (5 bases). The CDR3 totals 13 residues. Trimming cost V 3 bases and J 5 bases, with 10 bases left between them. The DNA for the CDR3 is TGTGCCAGCAGTTTCGGGGGGATGTATGGCTACACCTTC. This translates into CASSFGGMYGYTF.

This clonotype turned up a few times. The CDR3 here is CASSLSPHGVKGAFF. In DNA form, the CDR3 reads TGTGCCAGCAGTTTAAGCCCCCACGGGGTCAAGGGAGCTTTCTTT. The J gene is TRBJ1-1, the V gene TRBV12-3 or TRBV12-4, with no clear D. Trimming pared 2 bases from V and 10 bases from J, leaving 20 bases between. This CDR3 has 15 amino acids.

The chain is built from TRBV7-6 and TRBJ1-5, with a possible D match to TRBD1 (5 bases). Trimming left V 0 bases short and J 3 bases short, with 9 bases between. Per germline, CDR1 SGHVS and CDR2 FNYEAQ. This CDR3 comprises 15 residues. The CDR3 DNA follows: TGTGCCAGCAGCTTAGCCGACAGATCCAATCAGCCCCAGCATTTT. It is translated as CASSLADRSNQPQHF.

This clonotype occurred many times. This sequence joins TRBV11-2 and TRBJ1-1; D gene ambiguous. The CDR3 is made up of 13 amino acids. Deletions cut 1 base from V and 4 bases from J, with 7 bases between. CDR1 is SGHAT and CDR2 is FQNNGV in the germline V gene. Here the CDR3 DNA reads TGTGCCAGCAGCTTAGCTCGGGGCACTGAAGCTTTCTTT. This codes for CASSLARGTEAFF.

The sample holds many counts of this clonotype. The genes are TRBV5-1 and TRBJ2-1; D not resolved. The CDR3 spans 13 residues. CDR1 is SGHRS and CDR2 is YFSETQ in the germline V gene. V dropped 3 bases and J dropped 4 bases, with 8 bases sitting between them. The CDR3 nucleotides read TGCGCCAGCAGCTCCCCAGCGTACAATGAGCAGTTCTTC. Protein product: CASSSPAYNEQFF.

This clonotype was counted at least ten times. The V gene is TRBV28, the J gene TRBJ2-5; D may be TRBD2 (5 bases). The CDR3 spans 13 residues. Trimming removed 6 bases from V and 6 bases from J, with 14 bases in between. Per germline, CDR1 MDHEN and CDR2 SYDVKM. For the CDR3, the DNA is TGTGCCAGCAGCCCCCCCGGGATGAAGACCCAGTACTTC. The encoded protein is CASSPPGMKTQYF.

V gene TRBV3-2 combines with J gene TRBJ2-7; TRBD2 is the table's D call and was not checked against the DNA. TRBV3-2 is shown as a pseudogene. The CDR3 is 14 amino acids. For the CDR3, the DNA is TGTGCCAGCAGCCGCCCTCACCCGAGCGGGGAGCAGTACTTC. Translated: CASSRPHPSGEQYF.

CDR3 amino acids: CSARDPLGSTYEQYF. In DNA form, the CDR3 reads TGCAGTGCTAGAGACCCATTGGGGTCGACCTACGAGCAGTACTTC. The V gene is TRBV20-1, the J gene TRBJ2-7; no clear D gene. The CDR3 runs to 15 residues. V lost 0 bases and J 2 bases, leaving 14 bases between the germline ends. CDR1 is DFQATT, CDR2 SNEGSKA, per germline (reference sequence).

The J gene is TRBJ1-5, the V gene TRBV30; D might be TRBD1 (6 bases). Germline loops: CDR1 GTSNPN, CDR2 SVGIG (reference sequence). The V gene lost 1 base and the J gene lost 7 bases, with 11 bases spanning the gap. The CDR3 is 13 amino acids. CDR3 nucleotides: TGTGCCTGGAGTGCTCACGGGGGCCAGCCCCAGCATTTT. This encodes CAWSAHGGQPQHF. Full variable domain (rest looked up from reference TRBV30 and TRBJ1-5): SQTIHQWPATLVQPVGSPLSLECTVEGTSNPNLYWYRQAAGRGLQLLFYSVGIGQISSEVPQNLSASRPQDRQFILSSKKLLLSDSGFYLCAWSAHGGQPQHFGDGTRLSIL.

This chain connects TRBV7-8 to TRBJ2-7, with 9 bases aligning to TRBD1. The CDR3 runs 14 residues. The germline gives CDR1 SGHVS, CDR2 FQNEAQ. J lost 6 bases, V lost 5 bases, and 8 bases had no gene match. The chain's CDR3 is CASSPGTGTLEQYF. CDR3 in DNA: TGTGCCAGCAGCCCCGGGACAGGGACCCTCGAGCAGTACTTC.

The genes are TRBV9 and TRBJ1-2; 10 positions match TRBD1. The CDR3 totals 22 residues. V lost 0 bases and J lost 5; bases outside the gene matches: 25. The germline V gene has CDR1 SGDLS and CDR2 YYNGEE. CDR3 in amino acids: CASSVAVERIPGQGDMSYGYTF. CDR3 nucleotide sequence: TGTGCCAGCAGCGTAGCGGTCGAACGGATCCCCGGACAGGGGGATATGAGTTATGGCTACACCTTC.

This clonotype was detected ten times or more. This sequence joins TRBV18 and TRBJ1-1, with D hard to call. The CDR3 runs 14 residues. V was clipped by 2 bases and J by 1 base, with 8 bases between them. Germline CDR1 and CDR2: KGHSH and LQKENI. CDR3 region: CASSPNRKNTEAFF. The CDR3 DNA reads TGTGCCAGCTCACCAAACAGAAAGAACACTGAAGCTTTCTTT.

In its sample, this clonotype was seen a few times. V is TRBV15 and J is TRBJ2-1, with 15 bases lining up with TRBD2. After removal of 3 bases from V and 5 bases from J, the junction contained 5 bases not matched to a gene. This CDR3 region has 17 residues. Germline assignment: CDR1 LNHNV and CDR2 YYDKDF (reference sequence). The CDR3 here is CATSRGTSGRFDNEQFF. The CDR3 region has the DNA TGTGCCACCAGCAGGGGGACTAGCGGGAGGTTCGACAATGAGCAGTTCTTC.

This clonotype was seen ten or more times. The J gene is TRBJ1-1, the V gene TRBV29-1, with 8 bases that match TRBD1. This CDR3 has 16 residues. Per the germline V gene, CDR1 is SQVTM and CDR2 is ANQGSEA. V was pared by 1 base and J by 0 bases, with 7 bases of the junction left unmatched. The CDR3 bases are TGCAGCGTTGAAGTCGGGGACAGGTATGTGAACACTGAAGCTTTCTTT. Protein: CSVEVGDRYVNTEAFF. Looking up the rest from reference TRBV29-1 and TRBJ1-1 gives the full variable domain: SAVISQKPSRDICQRGTSLTIQCQVDSQVTMMFWYRQQPGQSLTLIATANQGSEATYESGFVIDKFPISRPNLTFSTLTVSNMSPEDSSIYLCSVEVGDRYVNTEAFFGQGTRLTVV.

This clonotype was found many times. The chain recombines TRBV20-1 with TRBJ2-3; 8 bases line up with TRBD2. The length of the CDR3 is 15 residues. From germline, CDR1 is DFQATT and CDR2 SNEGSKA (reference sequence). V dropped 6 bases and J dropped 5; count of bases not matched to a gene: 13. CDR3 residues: CSANPLAGGGDTQYF. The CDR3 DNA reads TGCAGTGCCAACCCCCTGGCGGGAGGCGGAGATACGCAGTATTTT.

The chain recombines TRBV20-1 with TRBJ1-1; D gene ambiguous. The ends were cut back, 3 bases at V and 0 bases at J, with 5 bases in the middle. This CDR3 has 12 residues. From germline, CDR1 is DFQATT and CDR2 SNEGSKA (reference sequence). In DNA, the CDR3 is TGCAGTGCTAGCGTTTTGAACACTGAAGCTTTCTTT. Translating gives CSASVLNTEAFF.